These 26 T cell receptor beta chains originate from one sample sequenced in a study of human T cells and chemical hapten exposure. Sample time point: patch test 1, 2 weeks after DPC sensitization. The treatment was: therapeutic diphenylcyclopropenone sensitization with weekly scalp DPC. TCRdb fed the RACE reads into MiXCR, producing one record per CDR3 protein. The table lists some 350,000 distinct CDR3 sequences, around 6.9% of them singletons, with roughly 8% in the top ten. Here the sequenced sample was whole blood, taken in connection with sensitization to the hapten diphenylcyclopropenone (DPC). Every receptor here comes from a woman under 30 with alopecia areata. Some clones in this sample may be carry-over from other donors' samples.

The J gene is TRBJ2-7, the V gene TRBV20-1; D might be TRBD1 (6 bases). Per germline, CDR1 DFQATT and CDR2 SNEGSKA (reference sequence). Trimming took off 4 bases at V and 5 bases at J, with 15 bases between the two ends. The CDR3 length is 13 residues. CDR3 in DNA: TGCAGTGCTAATAAGCAGGGGTACGACGAGCAGTACTTC. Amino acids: CSANKQGYDEQYF.

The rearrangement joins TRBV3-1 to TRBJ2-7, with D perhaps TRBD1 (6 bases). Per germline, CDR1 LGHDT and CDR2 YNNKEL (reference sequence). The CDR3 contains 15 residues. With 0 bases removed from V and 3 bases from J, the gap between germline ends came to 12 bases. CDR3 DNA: TGTGCCAGCAGCCAAGAAGAAGCAGGGGACTACGAGCAGTACTTC. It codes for CASSQEEAGDYEQYF.

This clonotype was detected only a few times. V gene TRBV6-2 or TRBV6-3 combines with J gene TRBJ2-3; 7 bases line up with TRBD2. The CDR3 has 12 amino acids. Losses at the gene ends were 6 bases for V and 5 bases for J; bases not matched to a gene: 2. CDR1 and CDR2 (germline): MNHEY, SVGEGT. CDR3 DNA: TGTGCCAGCAGGACGGGGGGAGATACGCAGTATTTT. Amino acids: CASRTGGDTQYF.

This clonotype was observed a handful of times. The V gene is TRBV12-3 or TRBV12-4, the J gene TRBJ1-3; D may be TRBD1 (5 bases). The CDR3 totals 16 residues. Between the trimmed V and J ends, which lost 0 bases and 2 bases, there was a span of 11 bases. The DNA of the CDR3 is TGTGCCAGCAGTTTAGCGCAGGGCGGCCCTGGAAACACCATATATTTT. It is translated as CASSLAQGGPGNTIYF.

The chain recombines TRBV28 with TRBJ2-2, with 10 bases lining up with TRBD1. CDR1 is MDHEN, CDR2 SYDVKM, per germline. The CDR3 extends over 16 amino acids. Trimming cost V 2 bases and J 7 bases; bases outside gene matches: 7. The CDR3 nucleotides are TGTGCCAGCAGTTTACCTGGACAGGGGGTCCGCGGGGAGCTGTTTTTT. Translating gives CASSLPGQGVRGELFF.

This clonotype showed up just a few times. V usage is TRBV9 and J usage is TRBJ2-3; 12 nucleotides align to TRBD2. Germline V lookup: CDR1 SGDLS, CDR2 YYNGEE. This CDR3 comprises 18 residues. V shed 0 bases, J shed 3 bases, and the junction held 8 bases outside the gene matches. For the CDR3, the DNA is TGTGCCAGCAGCGTAGCCCTAGCGGGGGGGCATGGGACAGATACGCAGTATTTT. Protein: CASSVALAGGHGTDTQYF.

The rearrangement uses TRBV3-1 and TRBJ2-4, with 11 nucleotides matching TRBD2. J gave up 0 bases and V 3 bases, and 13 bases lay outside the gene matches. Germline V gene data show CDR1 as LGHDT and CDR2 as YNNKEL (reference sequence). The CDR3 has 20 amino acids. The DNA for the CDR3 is TGTGCCAGCAGCCAGAGACTAGCGGGGAACGTTGAGGGAGCCAAAAACATTCAGTACTTC. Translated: CASSQRLAGNVEGAKNIQYF.

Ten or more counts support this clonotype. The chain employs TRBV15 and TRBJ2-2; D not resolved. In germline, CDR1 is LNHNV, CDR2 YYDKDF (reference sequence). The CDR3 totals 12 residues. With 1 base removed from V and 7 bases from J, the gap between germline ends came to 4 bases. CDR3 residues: CATSRVGGELFF. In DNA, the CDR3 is TGTGCCACCAGCAGAGTTGGCGGGGAGCTGTTTTTT. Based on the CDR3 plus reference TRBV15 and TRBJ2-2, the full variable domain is DAMVIQNPRYQVTQFGKPVTLSCSQTLNHNVMYWYQQKSSQAPKLLFHYYDKDFNNEADTPDNFQSRRPNTSFCFLDIRSPGLGDTAMYLCATSRVGGELFFGEGSRLTVL.

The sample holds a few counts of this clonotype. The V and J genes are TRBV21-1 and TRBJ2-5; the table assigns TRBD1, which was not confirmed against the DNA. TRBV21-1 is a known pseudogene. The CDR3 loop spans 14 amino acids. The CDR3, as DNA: TGTGCCAGCAACAAAGACGAGGGGCGAGAGACCCAGTACTTC. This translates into CASNKDEGRETQYF.

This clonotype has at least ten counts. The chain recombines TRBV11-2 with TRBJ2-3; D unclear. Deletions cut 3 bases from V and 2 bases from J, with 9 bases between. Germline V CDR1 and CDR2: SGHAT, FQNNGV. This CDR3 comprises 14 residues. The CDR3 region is CASSFGVPTDTQYF. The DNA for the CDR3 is TGTGCCAGCAGCTTCGGCGTACCCACAGATACGCAGTATTTT.

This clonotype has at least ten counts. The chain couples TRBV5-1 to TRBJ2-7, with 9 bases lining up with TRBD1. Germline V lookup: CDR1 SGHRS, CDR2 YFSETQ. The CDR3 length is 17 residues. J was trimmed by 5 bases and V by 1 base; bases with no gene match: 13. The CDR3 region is CASSLNFPGQGRDEQYF. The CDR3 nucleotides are TGCGCCAGCAGCTTGAATTTCCCGGGACAGGGAAGGGACGAGCAGTACTTC.

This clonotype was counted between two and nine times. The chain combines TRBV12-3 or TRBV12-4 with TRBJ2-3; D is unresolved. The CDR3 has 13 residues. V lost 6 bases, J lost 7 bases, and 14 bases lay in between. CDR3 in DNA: TGTGCCAGCAGCCTACTGATTAAGAATACGCAGTATTTT. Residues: CASSLLIKNTQYF.

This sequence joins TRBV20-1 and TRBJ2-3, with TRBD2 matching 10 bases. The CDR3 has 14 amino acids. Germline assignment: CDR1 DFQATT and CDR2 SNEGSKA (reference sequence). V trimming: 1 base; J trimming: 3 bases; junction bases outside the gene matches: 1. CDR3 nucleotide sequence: TGCAGTGCTAGAGTACTAGCGGGGACAGATACGCAGTATTTT. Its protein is CSARVLAGTDTQYF.

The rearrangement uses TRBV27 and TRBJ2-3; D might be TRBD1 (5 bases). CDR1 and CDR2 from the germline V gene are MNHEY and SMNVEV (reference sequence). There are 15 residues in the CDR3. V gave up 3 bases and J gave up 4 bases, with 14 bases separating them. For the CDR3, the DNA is TGTGCCAGCAGTTTTTCTAGTCAGGGATCAGATACGCAGTATTTT. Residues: CASSFSSQGSDTQYF.

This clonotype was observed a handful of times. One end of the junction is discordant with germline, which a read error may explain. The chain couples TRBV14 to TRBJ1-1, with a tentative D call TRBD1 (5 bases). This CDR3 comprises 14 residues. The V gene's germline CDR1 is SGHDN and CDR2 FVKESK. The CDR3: CASSQVSGPTEAFF. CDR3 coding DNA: TGTGCCAGCAGCCAAGTTTCAGGGCCCACTGAGGCTTTCTTT. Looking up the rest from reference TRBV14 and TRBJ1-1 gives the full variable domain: EAGVTQFPSHSVIEKGQTVTLRCDPISGHDNLYWYRRVMGKEIKFLLHFVKESKQDESGMPNNRFLAERTGGTYSTLKVQPAELEDSGVYFCASSQVSGPTEAFFGQGTRLTVV.

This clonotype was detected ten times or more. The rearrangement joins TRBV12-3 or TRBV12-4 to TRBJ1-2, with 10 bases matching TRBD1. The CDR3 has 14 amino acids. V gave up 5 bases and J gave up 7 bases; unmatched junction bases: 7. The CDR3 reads CASSPRQGARGYTF. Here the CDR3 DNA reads TGTGCCAGCAGTCCCAGACAGGGGGCGCGTGGCTACACCTTC.

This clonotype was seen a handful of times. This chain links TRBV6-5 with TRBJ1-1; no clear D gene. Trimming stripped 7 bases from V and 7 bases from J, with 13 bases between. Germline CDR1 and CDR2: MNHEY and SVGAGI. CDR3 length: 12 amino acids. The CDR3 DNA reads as TGTGCCAGCATCTCAACCGGGGATGAAGCTTTCTTT. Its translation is CASISTGDEAFF.

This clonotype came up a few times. The CDR3 region is CASSQGIGDRHTGELFF. DNA for the CDR3: TGTGCCAGCAGCCAAGGTATAGGAGACAGGCACACCGGGGAGCTGTTTTTT. J is TRBJ2-2 and V is TRBV4-2; tentative D call: TRBD1 (6 bases). Trimming took off 1 base at V and 3 bases at J, with 15 bases between the two ends. This CDR3 spans 17 amino acids. CDR1 is LGHNA, CDR2 YNFKEQ, per germline.

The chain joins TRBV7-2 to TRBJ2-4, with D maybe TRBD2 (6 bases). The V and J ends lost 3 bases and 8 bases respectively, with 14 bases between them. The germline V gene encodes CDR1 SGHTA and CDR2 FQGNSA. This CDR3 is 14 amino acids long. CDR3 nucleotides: TGTGCCAGCAGCTTGGACTCAAGGAGGGACATTCAGTACTTC. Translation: CASSLDSRRDIQYF.

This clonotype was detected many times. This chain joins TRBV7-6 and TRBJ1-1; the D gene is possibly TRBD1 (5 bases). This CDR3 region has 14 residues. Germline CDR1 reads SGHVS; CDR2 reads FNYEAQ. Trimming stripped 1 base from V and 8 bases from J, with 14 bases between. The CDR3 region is CASSLGGGAAEAFF. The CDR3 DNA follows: TGTGCCAGCAGCTTAGGGGGGGGAGCCGCGGAAGCTTTCTTT.

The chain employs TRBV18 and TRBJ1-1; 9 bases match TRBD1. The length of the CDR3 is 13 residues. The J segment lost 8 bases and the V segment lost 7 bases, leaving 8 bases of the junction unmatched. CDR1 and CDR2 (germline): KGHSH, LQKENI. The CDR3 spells CASFPTGGQEAFF. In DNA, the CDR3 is TGTGCCAGCTTCCCCACAGGGGGCCAAGAAGCTTTCTTT.

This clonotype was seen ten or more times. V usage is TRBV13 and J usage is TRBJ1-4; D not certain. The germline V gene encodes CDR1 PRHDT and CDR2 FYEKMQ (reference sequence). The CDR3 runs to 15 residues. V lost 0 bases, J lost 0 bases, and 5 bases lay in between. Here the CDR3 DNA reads TGTGCCAGCAGCTTAGGAACGTCAACTAATGAAAAACTGTTTTTT. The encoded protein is CASSLGTSTNEKLFF.

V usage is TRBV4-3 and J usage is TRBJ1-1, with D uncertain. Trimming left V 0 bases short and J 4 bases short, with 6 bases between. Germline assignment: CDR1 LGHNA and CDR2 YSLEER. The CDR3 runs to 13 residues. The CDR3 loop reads CASSQDHSTEAFF. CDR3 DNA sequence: TGCGCCAGCAGCCAAGACCACAGCACTGAAGCTTTCTTT.

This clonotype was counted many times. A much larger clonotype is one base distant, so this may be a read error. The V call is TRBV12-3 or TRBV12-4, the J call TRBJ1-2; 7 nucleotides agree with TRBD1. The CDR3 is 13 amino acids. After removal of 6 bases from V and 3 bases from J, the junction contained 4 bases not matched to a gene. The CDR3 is CASSLDRDYGYTF. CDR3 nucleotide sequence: TGTGCCAGCAGCCTAGACAGGGACTATGGCTACACCTTC.

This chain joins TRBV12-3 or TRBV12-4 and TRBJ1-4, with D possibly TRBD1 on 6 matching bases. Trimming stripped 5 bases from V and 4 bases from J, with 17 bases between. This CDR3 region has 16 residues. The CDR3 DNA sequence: TGTGCCAGCAGTCCGGCCAGACAGGCCCTTAATGAAAAACTGTTTTTT. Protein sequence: CASSPARQALNEKLFF.

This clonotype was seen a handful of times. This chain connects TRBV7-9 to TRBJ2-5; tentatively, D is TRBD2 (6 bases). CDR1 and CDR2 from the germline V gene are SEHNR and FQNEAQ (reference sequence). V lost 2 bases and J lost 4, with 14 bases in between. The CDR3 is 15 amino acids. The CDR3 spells CASSLRGSPPETQYF. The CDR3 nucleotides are TGTGCCAGCAGCTTACGGGGGTCCCCGCCAGAGACCCAGTACTTC.